What follows are 26 T cell receptor beta chains derived from one specimen sequenced in a study of identical twins. Using its own MiXCR run on the 5' RACE reads, TCRdb lists one record per CDR3 protein. The sample contains some 1,600,000 distinct CDR3 sequences, under 35% of which appear only once. The specimen was cord blood. The receptors stem from a newborn girl in good health.

About this clonotype: Mismatch with germline at one junction end may stem from a read error. The CDR3 spells CVSSQTIRSGANVLTF. As DNA, the CDR3 is TGTGTCAGCAGCCAAACCATCCGATCTGGGGCCAACGTCCTGACTTTC. V is TRBV4-2 and J is TRBJ2-6; D not certain. Germline values: CDR1 LGHNA, CDR2 YNFKEQ. The length of the CDR3 is 16 residues.

The CDR3 sequence: CASSPSTGRTDTQYF. CDR3 DNA: TGTGCCAGCTCGCCATCGACAGGGAGGACAGATACGCAGTATTTT. V usage is TRBV18 and J usage is TRBJ2-3; D may be TRBD1 (7 bases). V dropped 6 bases and J dropped 3 bases, with 16 bases sitting between them. CDR1 KGHSH and CDR2 LQKENI come from the germline V gene. There are 15 residues in the CDR3. Full variable domain (outside the CDR3, taken from reference TRBV18 and TRBJ2-3): NAGVMQNPRHLVRRRGQEARLRCSPMKGHSHVYWYRQLPEEGLKFMVYLQKENIIDESGMPKERFSAEFPKEGPSILRIQQVVRGDSAAYFCASSPSTGRTDTQYFGPGTRLTVL.

Ten or more counts support this clonotype. The chain recombines TRBV15 with TRBJ1-2; D is possibly TRBD1 (5 bases). Germline CDR1 reads LNHNV; CDR2 reads YYDKDF (reference sequence). Trimming removed 1 base at V and 5 bases at J, with 8 bases between. The CDR3 has 13 residues. The CDR3 region is CATSRGQLYGYTF. In nucleotides, the CDR3 is TGTGCCACCAGCAGAGGACAGCTTTATGGCTACACCTTC. Using reference TRBV15 and TRBJ1-2 for the parts outside the CDR3, the full variable domain is DAMVIQNPRYQVTQFGKPVTLSCSQTLNHNVMYWYQQKSSQAPKLLFHYYDKDFNNEADTPDNFQSRRPNTSFCFLDIRSPGLGDTAMYLCATSRGQLYGYTFGSGTRLTVV.

This clonotype was detected a few times. The chain employs TRBV7-9 and TRBJ1-5; 7 positions match TRBD1. Unmatched junction bases numbered 6, after V lost 1 base and J lost 3 bases. The CDR3 loop spans 16 amino acids. Germline V gene sequence: CDR1 SEHNR, CDR2 FQNEAQ (reference sequence). CDR3 sequence reads: CASSLGQGSFNQPQHF. CDR3 nucleotide sequence: TGTGCCAGCAGCTTAGGACAGGGATCCTTCAATCAGCCCCAGCATTTT.

The CDR3 protein is CASSFPLLSPFSGVYNEQFF. Written as DNA, the CDR3 is TGTGCCAGCAGTTTCCCTCTCCTCTCCCCCTTTTCGGGAGTATACAATGAGCAGTTCTTC. The chain is built from TRBV12-3 or TRBV12-4 and TRBJ2-1; a weak D match, TRBD2 (6 bases). The V and J ends lost 3 bases and 4 bases respectively, with 28 bases between them. CDR3 length equals 20 residues.

Only a few counts were recorded for this clonotype. The chain carries TRBV5-1 and TRBJ1-4, with D maybe TRBD1 (5 bases). The CDR3 has 15 residues. Per the germline V gene, CDR1 is SGHRS and CDR2 is YFSETQ. The V gene lost 0 bases and the J gene lost 5 bases, with 11 bases spanning the gap. The chain's CDR3 is CASSLAPGRNEKLFF. The CDR3 DNA follows: TGCGCCAGCAGCTTGGCCCCGGGGCGGAATGAAAAACTGTTTTTT. Full variable domain (remainder filled in from reference TRBV5-1 and TRBJ1-4): KAGVTQTPRYLIKTRGQQVTLSCSPISGHRSVSWYQQTPGQGLQFLFEYFSETQRNKGNFPGRFSGRQFSNSRSEMNVSTLELGDSALYLCASSLAPGRNEKLFFGSGTQLSVL.

This clonotype came up a few times. The J gene is TRBJ2-1, the V gene TRBV18, with TRBD2 matching 9 bases. With V trimmed by 2 bases and J by 3 bases, 14 bases remained unmatched. The CDR3 contains 19 residues. Germline V gene lookup returns CDR1 KGHSH and CDR2 LQKENI. The CDR3, as DNA: TGTGCCAGCTCACCAGGGCTTAATAGCGGGAGAGGTAGCTACAATGAGCAGTTCTTC. Protein sequence: CASSPGLNSGRGSYNEQFF.

The chain couples TRBV20-1 to TRBJ2-3, with D perhaps TRBD2 (6 bases). This CDR3 contains 14 residues. Trimming removed 3 bases from V and 3 bases from J, with 13 bases in between. Germline loops: CDR1 DFQATT, CDR2 SNEGSKA (reference sequence). The CDR3 DNA reads TGCAGTGCTAGCTTAAGGAGGGATACAGATACGCAGTATTTT. Its translation is CSASLRRDTDTQYF.

Only one count was recorded for this clonotype. The rearrangement joins TRBV10-3 to TRBJ1-4; TRBD1 matches at 10 bases. CDR3 length: 15 amino acids. Germline CDR1 is ENHRY and CDR2 is SYGVKD. V was clipped by 6 bases and J by 6 bases; unmatched bases: 7. CDR3 protein: CAISPEGQGYEKLFF. Written as DNA, the CDR3 is TGTGCCATCAGCCCCGAGGGACAGGGGTATGAAAAACTGTTTTTT.

This clonotype was detected only once. The chain uses TRBV5-1 and TRBJ2-3; 7 bases align to TRBD1. V lost 2 bases to trimming and J lost 3 bases; unmatched junction nucleotides: 9. The CDR3 sequence is 16 residues long. Germline loops: CDR1 SGHRS, CDR2 YFSETQ. The CDR3 nucleotides read TGCGCCAGCAGCTTAATGACAGGGAGAGGGACAGATACGCAGTATTTT. Translating it yields CASSLMTGRGTDTQYF.

The chain employs TRBV7-2 and TRBJ2-5, with 13 bases identical to TRBD2. CDR3 length equals 14 residues. Per germline, CDR1 SGHTA and CDR2 FQGNSA. With V trimmed by 2 bases and J by 11 bases, 5 bases remained unmatched. Written as DNA, the CDR3 is TGTGCCAGCAGCTTAAGGACTAGCGGGAGCGGGCAGTACTTC. Translating gives CASSLRTSGSGQYF.

About this clonotype itself: A much larger clone sits a single nucleotide away, making a read error possible. The chain is built from TRBV7-9 and TRBJ2-1, with D maybe TRBD2 (6 bases). Germline values: CDR1 SEHNR, CDR2 FQNEAQ (reference sequence). The CDR3 sequence is 14 residues long. The V end was cut by 3 bases, the J end by 5 bases, with 11 bases between. The CDR3 here is CASSFPGLNNEQFF. The CDR3 nucleotides are TGTGCCAGCAGCTTCCCGGGACTGAACAATGAGCAGTTCTTC.

The table lists this clonotype with a few counts. The chain links TRBV24-1 to TRBJ2-4; D gene unclear. The DNA end favors TRBJ2-7, so the J call may be wrong. Germline CDR1 and CDR2: KGHDR and SFDVKD. CDR3 length equals 13 residues. CDR3: CATSDPLPHEQYF. The CDR3 DNA sequence: TGTGCCACCAGTGATCCCTTACCCCACGAGCAGTACTTC.

In its sample, this clonotype was seen once. The V call is TRBV19, the J call TRBJ1-2; tentatively, D is TRBD1 (5 bases). Germline loops: CDR1 LNHDA, CDR2 SQIVND (reference sequence). CDR3 length: 15 residues. V lost 5 bases and J lost 6, with 19 bases in between. The CDR3 loop reads CASSSPRELVNGYTF. The CDR3 region has the DNA TGTGCCAGTAGTTCCCCCAGGGAGCTTGTCAATGGCTACACCTTC.

This clonotype appeared a few times. The chain combines TRBV28 with TRBJ2-7, with 11 bases aligning to TRBD1. This CDR3 comprises 15 residues. Trimming removed 5 bases from V and 5 bases from J; junction bases left unmatched: 8. Germline V lookup: CDR1 MDHEN, CDR2 SYDVKM. The CDR3 here is CASSQPGTGGNEQYF. In DNA, the CDR3 is TGTGCCAGCAGTCAGCCGGGGACAGGGGGGAACGAGCAGTACTTC.

This clonotype was counted between two and nine times. This chain links TRBV5-1 with TRBJ2-3, with D hard to call. Germline V lookup: CDR1 SGHRS, CDR2 YFSETQ. The CDR3 totals 15 residues. The V end was cut by 4 bases, the J end by 2 bases, with 14 bases between. The CDR3 sequence is CASSRSDTPTDTQYF. CDR3 DNA sequence: TGCGCCAGCAGCCGGTCCGACACTCCCACAGATACGCAGTATTTT.

The genes are TRBV19 and TRBJ2-3; D call uncertain. The CDR3 has 14 residues. The V and J ends lost 6 bases and 2 bases respectively, with 12 bases between them. Germline-derived CDR1 and CDR2 are LNHDA and SQIVND (reference sequence). CDR3 sequence: CASSLRTITDTQYF. Here the CDR3 DNA reads TGTGCCAGTAGCCTCCGGACGATCACAGATACGCAGTATTTT.

The genes are TRBV12-3 or TRBV12-4 and TRBJ2-7; maybe TRBD1 (5 bases). Trimming pared 3 bases from V and 3 bases from J, leaving 9 bases between. The CDR3 length is 13 residues. CDR3 loop: CASSLLQDYEQYF. CDR3 nucleotide sequence: TGTGCCAGCAGTTTGTTACAGGACTACGAGCAGTACTTC.

The chain employs TRBV6-6 and TRBJ2-1; TRBD2 matches at 13 bases. CDR1 is MNHNY, CDR2 SVGAGI, per germline (reference sequence). CDR3 length equals 16 residues. With V trimmed by 0 bases and J by 8 bases, 4 bases remained unmatched. The CDR3 sequence is CASSYSTSGGWDEQFF. As DNA, the CDR3 is TGTGCCAGCAGTTACTCGACTAGCGGGGGGTGGGATGAGCAGTTCTTC.

Remarks on this clonotype: A much larger clone lies a single base off, so this may be a read error. This sequence joins TRBV7-2 and TRBJ2-7; possible D gene TRBD2, 5 bases. The J call could be wrong; TRBJ2-4 is a better fit for the DNA end. The germline CDR1 and CDR2 sequences are SGHTA and FQGNSA. The CDR3 covers 13 residues. The CDR3 DNA is TGTGCCAGCAGCCTACGACTATTCAGCATTCAGTACTTC. Its translation is CASSLRLFSIQYF.

This clonotype was seen once. The chain has TRBV5-4 and TRBJ1-2, with D possibly TRBD1 on 5 matching bases. This CDR3 spans 14 amino acids. Trimming removed 4 bases from V and 2 bases from J, with 12 bases in between. Germline V gene lookup returns CDR1 SGHNT and CDR2 YYREEE (reference sequence). CDR3 bases: TGTGCCAGCAGCGGCAGGGCGATGAACTATGGCTACACCTTC. Protein sequence: CASSGRAMNYGYTF.

V usage is TRBV4-1 and J usage is TRBJ2-7; a possible D gene is TRBD2 (5 bases). The DNA end favors TRBJ2-5, so the J call may be wrong. Germline V gene lookup returns CDR1 MGHRA and CDR2 YSYEKL. The CDR3 runs to 14 residues. CDR3 protein: CASSPQTLGETQYF. For the CDR3, the DNA is TGCGCCAGCAGCCCGCAAACACTAGGAGAGACCCAGTACTTC.

This sequence joins TRBV11-2 and TRBJ2-2; possible D gene TRBD2, 6 bases. The CDR3 has 14 residues. Germline-derived CDR1 and CDR2 are SGHAT and FQNNGV. The V end was cut by 7 bases, the J end by 5 bases, with 14 bases between. CDR3 loop: CASTTMGGTGELFF. The CDR3 DNA sequence: TGTGCCAGCACCACAATGGGGGGTACCGGGGAGCTGTTTTTT.

V gene TRBV29-1 combines with J gene TRBJ2-3; tentatively, D is TRBD2 (7 bases). The CDR3 is 14 residues long. V lost 3 bases to trimming and J lost 5 bases, with 15 bases between them. Per the germline V gene, CDR1 is SQVTM and CDR2 is ANQGSEA. The CDR3 DNA is TGCAGCGTTGACGTGGGGGGGCTAGGAGATACGCAGTATTTT. Its protein product is CSVDVGGLGDTQYF.

The rearrangement joins TRBV24-1 to TRBJ1-2, with TRBD1 matching over 9 bases. The germline V gene has CDR1 KGHDR and CDR2 SFDVKD. With V trimmed by 4 bases and J by 8 bases, 4 bases remained unmatched. The CDR3 length is 13 residues. CDR3 nucleotide sequence: TGTGCCACCAGTGACCACAGGGGGCAAGGCTACACCTTC. Translating gives CATSDHRGQGYTF.

V is TRBV6-6 and J is TRBJ1-2; D unresolved. This CDR3 is 15 amino acids long. Germline CDR1 is MNHNY and CDR2 is SVGAGI (reference sequence). The ends were cut back, 8 bases at V and 1 base at J, with 17 bases in the middle. CDR3 in amino acids: CASGDRFQFNYGYTF. The DNA of the CDR3 is TGTGCCAGCGGAGACCGATTCCAGTTTAACTATGGCTACACCTTC.